These 25 T cell receptor beta chains were all obtained from the same sample, sequenced in a study of shared clonotypes between healthy human individuals. Assay: immunoSEQ multiplex PCR; the TCRdb copy retains only in-frame clones and omits some. This sample has about 300,000 clones, with 74% found just once. The material sequenced was memory CD4+ T cells sorted from blood. The sample's subset: CD45RA-negative fraction. The receptor source for this set is a man younger than 40 in good health.

The chain uses TRBV10-3 and TRBJ2-7, with 12 positions matching TRBD2. Germline CDR1 ENHRY, CDR2 SYGVKD. V lost 0 bases and J lost 3; bases outside the gene matches: 3. This CDR3 region has 16 residues. CDR3 coding DNA: TGTGCCATCAGTGAGTCGAAGACTAGCGGGAGCTACGAGCAGTACTTC. As protein: CAISESKTSGSYEQYF.

The table lists this clone with a few counts. The rearrangement links TRBV7-8 to TRBJ1-2; 7 bases are a match to TRBD1. J gave up 5 bases and V 5 bases, and 8 bases lay outside the gene matches. Germline CDR1 is SGHVS and CDR2 is FQNEAQ. There are 14 residues in the CDR3. The DNA of the CDR3 is TGTGCCAGCAGCCCCGGGCAGGGGGAGTATGGCTACACCTTC. Translation gives CASSPGQGEYGYTF.

This clone appeared a few times. The V gene is TRBV5-4, the J gene TRBJ1-2, with TRBD1 as a possible D gene (5 bases). CDR3 length: 16 residues. Germline V gene sequence: CDR1 SGHNT, CDR2 YYREEE (reference sequence). The V end was cut by 0 bases, the J end by 4 bases, with 16 bases between. The CDR3 loop reads CASSLDRGMPIYGYTF. The CDR3 bases are TGTGCCAGCAGCTTGGATCGGGGGATGCCTATCTATGGCTACACCTTC.

Regarding this clone: The same CDR3 arises from other DNA sequences in this sample as well. V is TRBV10-3 and J is TRBJ2-3, with D possibly being TRBD2 (6 bases). The germline gives CDR1 ENHRY, CDR2 SYGVKD. The CDR3 consists of 14 residues. With 2 bases removed from V and 2 bases from J, the gap between germline ends came to 8 bases. The CDR3 reads CAISERRDTDTQYF. In nucleotides, the CDR3 is TGTGCCATCAGTGAGAGGCGGGACACAGATACGCAGTATTTT.

The CDR3 loop is CASNLQGGGTEAFF. In DNA, the CDR3 is TGTGCCAGCAACTTACAGGGAGGGGGGACTGAAGCTTTCTTT. V usage is TRBV9 and J usage is TRBJ1-1; a possible D gene is TRBD1 (6 bases). The germline V gene encodes CDR1 SGDLS and CDR2 YYNGEE. Trimming took 6 bases from V and 5 from J, leaving 17 bases between them. CDR3 length: 14 amino acids.

The rearrangement uses TRBV2 and TRBJ1-5, with D tentatively TRBD1 (6 bases). The CDR3 runs to 14 residues. In germline, CDR1 is SNHLY, CDR2 FYNNEI. Trimming pared 6 bases from V and 6 bases from J, leaving 15 bases between. CDR3 region: CASRAARGAQPQHF. CDR3 DNA sequence: TGTGCCAGCAGGGCCGCCAGGGGTGCTCAGCCCCAGCATTTT.

This chain joins TRBV27 and TRBJ2-1; 9 bases line up with TRBD1. The CDR3 length is 14 residues. V was clipped by 7 bases and J by 5 bases; unmatched bases: 6. Germline V CDR1 and CDR2: MNHEY, SMNVEV (reference sequence). This CDR3 is CASIRTGANNEQFF. As DNA, the CDR3 is TGTGCCAGCATAAGGACAGGGGCAAACAATGAGCAGTTCTTC.

This rearrangement joins TRBV28 to TRBJ2-7; 8 nucleotides line up with TRBD1. Germline V gene lookup returns CDR1 MDHEN and CDR2 SYDVKM. The CDR3 sequence is 15 residues long. Losses at the gene ends were 6 bases for V and 5 bases for J; bases not matched to a gene: 12. CDR3 in DNA: TGTGCCAGCAGCTCGATACAGGGGGGTAGGAACGAGCAGTACTTC. This translates into CASSSIQGGRNEQYF.

The J gene is TRBJ1-4, the V gene TRBV7-6; 7 bases line up with TRBD1. V gave up 4 bases and J gave up 7 bases; unmatched junction bases: 6. The CDR3 is 14 amino acids. Germline CDR1 SGHVS, CDR2 FNYEAQ. CDR3 amino acids: CASSSGQLAEKLFF. The CDR3, as DNA: TGTGCCAGCAGCTCGGGACAGCTAGCTGAAAAACTGTTTTTT.

This chain links TRBV7-9 with TRBJ2-7, with 8 bases identical to TRBD2. The germline V gene encodes CDR1 SEHNR and CDR2 FQNEAQ (reference sequence). Trimming at V came to 4 bases and at J to 2 bases, leaving 7 bases not matched to a gene. This CDR3 spans 15 amino acids. The CDR3 DNA sequence: TGTGCCAGCAGCTCCTTACTAGCGGTCACCTACGAGCAGTACTTC. The encoded protein is CASSSLLAVTYEQYF. The full variable domain, completed using reference TRBV7-9 and TRBJ2-7, is DTGVSQNPRHKITKRGQNVTFRCDPISEHNRLYWYRQTLGQGPEFLTYFQNEAQLEKSRLLSDRFSAERPKGSFSTLEIQRTEQGDSAMYLCASSSLLAVTYEQYFGPGTRLTVT.

This chain uses TRBV5-4 with TRBJ2-3; D tentatively fits TRBD1 or TRBD2 (5 bases each). Deletions cut 0 bases from V and 2 bases from J, with 10 bases between. This CDR3 has 15 residues. Germline V gene lookup returns CDR1 SGHNT and CDR2 YYREEE (reference sequence). CDR3 in DNA: TGTGCCAGCAGCTTGGCGGGACGGACCACAGATACGCAGTATTTT. Residues: CASSLAGRTTDTQYF.

V gene TRBV30 combines with J gene TRBJ1-1, with D tentatively TRBD1 (6 bases). Germline assignment: CDR1 GTSNPN and CDR2 SVGIG (reference sequence). Trimming removed 5 bases at V and 0 bases at J, with 19 bases between. CDR3 length equals 16 residues. DNA of the CDR3: TGTGCCTGGGCCCCATCAGGGGTAGGGATGAACACTGAAGCTTTCTTT. Encoded protein: CAWAPSGVGMNTEAFF. The entire variable domain, with the rest obtained from reference TRBV30 and TRBJ1-1, is as follows: SQTIHQWPATLVQPVGSPLSLECTVEGTSNPNLYWYRQAAGRGLQLLFYSVGIGQISSEVPQNLSASRPQDRQFILSSKKLLLSDSGFYLCAWAPSGVGMNTEAFFGQGTRLTVV.

The chain recombines TRBV5-1 with TRBJ2-5; 8 positions agree with TRBD1. In germline, CDR1 is SGHRS, CDR2 YFSETQ. The V gene end was trimmed by 4 bases and the J gene end by 1 base; junction bases not matched to a gene: 6. The CDR3 contains 15 residues. CDR3: CASSLIDRGQETQYF. In DNA form, the CDR3 reads TGCGCCAGCAGCCTAATCGACAGGGGCCAAGAGACCCAGTACTTC.

Here the CDR3 DNA reads TGTGCCAGCAGCCTGACAGAAGTGGGGTTTAGGTATGGCTACACCTTC. Protein product: CASSLTEVGFRYGYTF. J is TRBJ1-2 and V is TRBV2; possibly TRBD1 for D (5 bases). Germline CDR1 and CDR2: SNHLY and FYNNEI. This CDR3 spans 16 amino acids. V lost 6 bases and J lost 5, with 22 bases in between.

The rearrangement links TRBV25-1 to TRBJ2-7; possibly TRBD1 for D (6 bases). The ends were cut back, 2 bases at V and 1 base at J, with 9 bases in the middle. CDR1 and CDR2 from the germline V gene are MGHDK and SYGVNS. The CDR3 is made up of 14 amino acids. CDR3 amino acids: CASSEQGWSYEQYF. Here the CDR3 DNA reads TGTGCCAGCAGTGAACAGGGGTGGTCCTACGAGCAGTACTTC.

This clone is judged medium-sized. V is TRBV18 and J is TRBJ1-2; D might be TRBD1 (5 bases). Trimming left V 3 bases short and J 4 bases short, with 12 bases between. The CDR3 sequence is 14 residues long. Germline V gene lookup returns CDR1 KGHSH and CDR2 LQKENI. The CDR3 region has the DNA TGTGCCAGCTCACCTCAGGAAAGGGGCTATGGCTACACCTTC. It is translated as CASSPQERGYGYTF.

The chain links TRBV18 to TRBJ2-1, with 7 bases aligning to TRBD2. The trim removed 3 bases at V and 9 bases at J, leaving 2 bases unmatched. In germline, CDR1 is KGHSH, CDR2 LQKENI. The CDR3 is 12 residues long. The CDR3 loop is CASSPGGIEQFF. CDR3 in DNA: TGTGCCAGCTCACCGGGGGGGATTGAGCAGTTCTTC.

The rearrangement uses TRBV19 and TRBJ2-3, with 9 bases fitting TRBD1. With 8 bases clipped from V and 2 bases from J, the junction kept 14 bases outside the gene matches. Per germline, CDR1 LNHDA and CDR2 SQIVND (reference sequence). The CDR3 sequence is 17 residues long. CDR3 region: CASLDRGGGTDTDTQYF. The CDR3, as DNA: TGTGCCAGTCTGGACAGGGGTGGCGGGACGGACACAGATACGCAGTATTTT.

The V gene is TRBV2, the J gene TRBJ2-1; D ambiguous. CDR3 length: 13 amino acids. The germline gives CDR1 SNHLY, CDR2 FYNNEI. The germline V and J ends were trimmed by 4 bases and 7 bases, with 11 bases remaining between them. CDR3 residues: CASSVLVSNEQFF. The DNA for the CDR3 is TGTGCCAGCAGTGTACTCGTTTCTAATGAGCAGTTCTTC.

In its sample, this clone ranks as medium-sized. J is TRBJ1-2 and V is TRBV2; D unresolved. The CDR3 covers 11 residues. V lost 1 base and J 10 bases, leaving 7 bases between the germline ends. Germline-derived CDR1 and CDR2 are SNHLY and FYNNEI. CDR3 amino acids: CASSEVGDYTF. CDR3 in DNA: TGTGCCAGCAGTGAAGTCGGGGACTACACCTTC.

This clone has just a few counts. The rearrangement uses TRBV5-1 and TRBJ2-2; the match to TRBD2 covers 9 bases. The CDR3 length is 17 residues. Germline trimming cut 3 bases from V and 5 bases from J; bases unmatched to any gene: 11. CDR1 is SGHRS, CDR2 YFSETQ, per germline. CDR3 residues: CASSSRVAGAGTGELFF. CDR3 sequence (DNA): TGCGCCAGCAGCTCGAGGGTAGCGGGAGCGGGTACCGGGGAGCTGTTTTTT. Combining the CDR3 with reference TRBV5-1 and TRBJ2-2 gives the whole variable domain KAGVTQTPRYLIKTRGQQVTLSCSPISGHRSVSWYQQTPGQGLQFLFEYFSETQRNKGNFPGRFSGRQFSNSRSEMNVSTLELGDSALYLCASSSRVAGAGTGELFFGEGSRLTVL.

V gene TRBV10-2 combines with J gene TRBJ2-5; 10 bases map to TRBD2. V trimming: 4 bases; J trimming: 3 bases; junction bases outside the gene matches: 2. Germline CDR1 reads WSHSY; CDR2 reads SAAADI. The CDR3 loop spans 14 amino acids. CDR3 DNA: TGCGCCAGCAGTGCACTAGCGGGAAAAGAGACCCAGTACTTC. It yields the protein CASSALAGKETQYF.

The CDR3 region has the DNA TGCGCCAGCAGCGACGACCGGGACAGGCAGGATGAGGCGTGGTATCAGCCCCAGCATTTT. Its translation is CASSDDRDRQDEAWYQPQHF. The chain has TRBV5-1 and TRBJ1-5, with 8 bases fitting TRBD1. The trim removed 4 bases at V and 5 bases at J, leaving 23 bases unmatched. Germline loops: CDR1 SGHRS, CDR2 YFSETQ. CDR3 length: 20 residues. The full variable domain, rest sourced from reference TRBV5-1 and TRBJ1-5, is KAGVTQTPRYLIKTRGQQVTLSCSPISGHRSVSWYQQTPGQGLQFLFEYFSETQRNKGNFPGRFSGRQFSNSRSEMNVSTLELGDSALYLCASSDDRDRQDEAWYQPQHFGDGTRLSIL.

This clone was seen a single time. The chain recombines TRBV5-1 with TRBJ2-1; TRBD2 agrees at 8 bases. CDR1 and CDR2 (germline): SGHRS, YFSETQ. The trim removed 4 bases at V and 9 bases at J, leaving 15 bases unmatched. This CDR3 spans 16 amino acids. This CDR3 reads CASSPRPGLELTEQFF. The DNA for the CDR3 is TGCGCCAGCAGCCCGCGACCGGGACTAGAGTTGACTGAGCAGTTCTTC.

This rearrangement joins TRBV6-1 to TRBJ2-5; 12 bases are a match to TRBD1. Germline CDR1 reads MNHNS; CDR2 reads SASEGT. This CDR3 contains 18 residues. V shed 3 bases, J shed 4 bases, and the junction held 12 bases outside the gene matches. The CDR3, as DNA: TGTGCCAGCAGTGAGGCCGGGACAGGGGGCGAAGGGAGAGAGACCCAGTACTTC. Translating it yields CASSEAGTGGEGRETQYF.